The 21 T cell receptor beta chains below all came from one sample that was sequenced in a study of STAT5B mutations in CD4+ large granular lymphocyte leukemia. Measured with immunoSEQ multiplex PCR; TCRdb has only the in-frame clones, and not every one. Here the sample spans roughly 34,000 clones, 76% being singletons. What was sequenced was CD4+ T cells from blood buffy coats. The receptor set was obtained from a human donor in good health.

The rearrangement links TRBV9 to TRBJ2-7, with D perhaps matching TRBD1 (5 bases). Germline V gene data show CDR1 as SGDLS and CDR2 as YYNGEE. V was cut by 4 bases and J by 0 bases, with 11 bases left in between. The CDR3 contains 14 residues. The CDR3 DNA is TGTGCCAGCAGCCCCGACAGCTTCTCCTACGAGCAGTACTTC. Its protein is CASSPDSFSYEQYF.

The rearrangement joins TRBV14 to TRBJ2-7; a weak D match, TRBD1 (6 bases). CDR3 size: 16 residues. V lost 1 base and J 4 bases, leaving 17 bases between the germline ends. Looked up from germline, CDR1 is SGHDN and CDR2 is FVKESK. The CDR3 protein is CASSQVGRLGAYEQYF. The DNA of the CDR3 is TGTGCCAGCAGCCAAGTGGGGCGGCTGGGGGCATACGAGCAGTACTTC. Using reference TRBV14 and TRBJ2-7 for the parts outside the CDR3, the full variable domain is EAGVTQFPSHSVIEKGQTVTLRCDPISGHDNLYWYRRVMGKEIKFLLHFVKESKQDESGMPNNRFLAERTGGTYSTLKVQPAELEDSGVYFCASSQVGRLGAYEQYFGPGTRLTVT.

The chain combines TRBV7-2 with TRBJ2-7; 11 bases match TRBD2. Germline lookup yields CDR1 SGHTA and CDR2 FQGNSA. With V trimmed by 2 bases and J by 1 base, 1 base remained unmatched. The CDR3 is 15 amino acids. The DNA for the CDR3 is TGTGCCAGCAGCTTACTAGCGGGAGGTTCCTACGAGCAGTACTTC. Translation: CASSLLAGGSYEQYF.

The rearrangement joins TRBV19 to TRBJ2-2, with 7 positions matching TRBD2. In germline, CDR1 is LNHDA, CDR2 SQIVND (reference sequence). CDR3 length: 16 amino acids. Trimming at V came to 6 bases and at J to 4 bases, leaving 11 bases not matched to a gene. In DNA form, the CDR3 reads TGTGCCAGTAGGCTTACTAGCGCGAGAAGCACCGGGGAGCTGTTTTTT. This translates into CASRLTSARSTGELFF.

The chain employs TRBV7-8 and TRBJ1-2; D is ambiguous. This CDR3 has 16 residues. V lost 5 bases and J lost 8, with 24 bases in between. Germline CDR1 is SGHVS and CDR2 is FQNEAQ. CDR3 nucleotide sequence: TGTGCCAGCAGCCCAAACCTAGTAGGTTCGCTGGGAGGCTACACCTTC. Its translation is CASSPNLVGSLGGYTF.

This clone occurred a few times. The chain carries TRBV18 and TRBJ1-1; D is unclear. V gave up 3 bases and J gave up 1 base, with 6 bases separating them. Germline CDR1 KGHSH, CDR2 LQKENI. The CDR3 is 13 residues long. The CDR3 protein is CASSPLRNTEAFF. The CDR3, as DNA: TGTGCCAGCTCACCGCTGAGGAACACTGAAGCTTTCTTT.

Notes on this clone: A junction boundary mismatches the germline segment, possibly from a read error. The chain employs TRBV2 and TRBJ1-1, with 7 bases aligning to TRBD1. The CDR3 has 16 residues. In germline, CDR1 is SNHLY, CDR2 FYNNEI. The chain's CDR3 is CASREGGLQGVAEAFF. The CDR3 region has the DNA TGTGCCAGCAGAGAAGGGGGCCTGCAGGGAGTGGCTGAAGCTTTCTTT.

This sequence joins TRBV5-1 and TRBJ1-5, with D perhaps matching TRBD1 (5 bases). Germline V gives CDR1 SGHRS, CDR2 YFSETQ. V gave up 2 bases and J gave up 4 bases, with 10 bases separating them. This CDR3 has 14 residues. The CDR3 region has the DNA TGCGCCAGCAGCTTCTTTGGGGGGAATCAGCCCCAGCATTTT. This encodes CASSFFGGNQPQHF.

This chain uses TRBV19 with TRBJ1-5, with D perhaps TRBD1 (6 bases). Trimming took off 11 bases at V and 6 bases at J, with 20 bases between the two ends. Germline CDR1 is LNHDA and CDR2 is SQIVND (reference sequence). This CDR3 region has 14 residues. CDR3 loop: CASQGQVRGQPQHF. The CDR3 DNA reads TGTGCCTCCCAGGGGCAGGTGAGGGGTCAGCCCCAGCATTTT.

The rearrangement links TRBV29-1 to TRBJ2-5; D could derive from TRBD1 or TRBD2 (5 bases each). V dropped 6 bases and J dropped 5 bases, with 16 bases sitting between them. Looked up from germline, CDR1 is SQVTM and CDR2 is ANQGSEA. The CDR3 is 13 residues long. The CDR3 bases are TGCAGCGTCCGGGCCGGGACGAAGGAGACCCAGTACTTC. Translating gives CSVRAGTKETQYF.

This clone was recorded a few times. The rearrangement uses TRBV6-1 and TRBJ1-2; perhaps TRBD1 as D (6 bases). The CDR3 is made up of 13 amino acids. Looked up from germline, CDR1 is MNHNS and CDR2 is SASEGT. V gave up 4 bases and J gave up 0 bases, with 6 bases separating them. The CDR3 DNA reads as TGTGCCAGCAGTGGACAGGCTAACTATGGCTACACCTTC. It yields the protein CASSGQANYGYTF.

The chain combines TRBV4-3 with TRBJ2-6; D is unresolved. V dropped 2 bases and J dropped 0 bases, with 5 bases sitting between them. This CDR3 contains 15 residues. CDR1 LGHNA and CDR2 YSLEER come from the germline V gene. The CDR3 loop reads CASSQLGSGANVLTF. CDR3 sequence (DNA): TGCGCCAGCAGCCAACTCGGCTCTGGGGCCAACGTCCTGACTTTC.

The chain carries TRBV6-1 and TRBJ2-3, with 11 bases fitting TRBD2. The V segment lost 2 bases and the J segment 2 bases; nucleotides outside the gene matches: 6. CDR3 length: 17 residues. Germline V CDR1 and CDR2: MNHNS, SASEGT. CDR3 DNA: TGTGCCAGCAGTGAAAAAGGGACTAGCGGACTCACAGATACGCAGTATTTT. This gives the protein CASSEKGTSGLTDTQYF.

The V gene is TRBV10-3, the J gene TRBJ2-7; 8 bases are a match to TRBD1. V gave up 10 bases and J gave up 6 bases; unmatched junction bases: 14. CDR1 ENHRY and CDR2 SYGVKD come from the germline V gene. This CDR3 contains 14 residues. The CDR3, as DNA: TGTGCCACCCAGATGGGACAGGTCAAGGGCGAGCAGTACTTC. As protein: CATQMGQVKGEQYF.

J is TRBJ2-1 and V is TRBV5-1; TRBD1 agrees at 11 bases. The CDR3 is 14 residues long. Losses at the gene ends were 8 bases for V and 3 bases for J; bases not matched to a gene: 4. Germline V lookup: CDR1 SGHRS, CDR2 YFSETQ. This CDR3 is CASTGTGGYNEQFF. In nucleotides, the CDR3 is TGCGCCAGTACAGGGACAGGGGGCTACAATGAGCAGTTCTTC.

The chain is built from TRBV5-1 and TRBJ2-7, with TRBD1 as a possible D gene (5 bases). CDR3 length equals 14 residues. The germline V and J ends were trimmed by 4 bases and 4 bases, with 15 bases remaining between them. Looked up from germline, CDR1 is SGHRS and CDR2 is YFSETQ. The CDR3 sequence: CASSADITVYEQYF. The CDR3 nucleotides are TGCGCCAGCAGCGCGGACATAACGGTTTACGAGCAGTACTTC. Supplemented by reference TRBV5-1 and TRBJ2-7, the full variable domain reads KAGVTQTPRYLIKTRGQQVTLSCSPISGHRSVSWYQQTPGQGLQFLFEYFSETQRNKGNFPGRFSGRQFSNSRSEMNVSTLELGDSALYLCASSADITVYEQYFGPGTRLTVT.

This clone has just one count. The chain combines TRBV16 with TRBJ1-3; D remains unclear. The V end was cut by 4 bases, the J end by 4 bases, with 8 bases between. The germline V gene has CDR1 KGHSY and CDR2 FQNENV. The CDR3 runs to 13 residues. CDR3 amino acids: CASSPVSGNTIYF. CDR3 coding DNA: TGTGCCAGCAGCCCCGTCTCAGGAAACACCATATATTTT.

The chain combines TRBV7-8 with TRBJ1-3, with D unresolved. This CDR3 comprises 11 residues. V was pared by 3 bases and J by 6 bases, with 3 bases between. Germline V gene data show CDR1 as SGHVS and CDR2 as FQNEAQ. CDR3: CASSLENTIYF. CDR3 sequence (DNA): TGTGCCAGCAGCTTGGAAAACACCATATATTTT.

The chain joins TRBV7-2 to TRBJ2-3; no firm D call. Germline V gene lookup returns CDR1 SGHTA and CDR2 FQGNSA. Deletions cut 1 base from V and 5 bases from J, with 7 bases between. This CDR3 region has 13 residues. In nucleotides, the CDR3 is TGTGCCAGCAGCTTAGATGAGCGAGATACGCAGTATTTT. Protein sequence: CASSLDERDTQYF.

V usage is TRBV5-4 and J usage is TRBJ2-2, with 12 bases aligning to TRBD2. This CDR3 region has 15 residues. Germline values: CDR1 SGHNT, CDR2 YYREEE (reference sequence). The V and J ends lost 4 bases and 4 bases, in that order; junction bases with no gene match: 2. The CDR3 loop reads CASSPTSGSTGELFF. CDR3 DNA: TGTGCCAGCAGCCCGACTAGCGGGAGCACCGGGGAGCTGTTTTTT.

The chain has TRBV29-1 and TRBJ2-5; TRBD2 aligns across 7 bases. J gave up 7 bases and V 5 bases, and 4 bases lay outside the gene matches. Germline loops: CDR1 SQVTM, CDR2 ANQGSEA. This CDR3 contains 11 residues. As DNA, the CDR3 is TGCAGCGTTCGGGGGGAGGGGACCCAGTACTTC. Translating gives CSVRGEGTQYF.